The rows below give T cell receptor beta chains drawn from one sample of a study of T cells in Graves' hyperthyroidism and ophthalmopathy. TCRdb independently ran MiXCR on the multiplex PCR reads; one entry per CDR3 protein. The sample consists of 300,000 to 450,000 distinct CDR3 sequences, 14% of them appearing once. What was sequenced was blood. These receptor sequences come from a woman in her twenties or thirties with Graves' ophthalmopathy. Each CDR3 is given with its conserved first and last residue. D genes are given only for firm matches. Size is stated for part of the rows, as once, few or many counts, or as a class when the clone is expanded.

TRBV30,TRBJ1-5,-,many,CAWSVSGQPQHF,TGTGCCTGGAGTGTATCTGGTCAGCCCCAGCATTTT
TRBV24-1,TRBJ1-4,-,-,CATSDGGAATNEKLFF,TGTGCCACCAGTGACGGGGGGGCAGCAACTAATGAAAAACTGTTTTTT
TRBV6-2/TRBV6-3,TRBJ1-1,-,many,CASSVQFHNTEAFF,TGTGCCAGCAGTGTACAGTTTCACAACACTGAAGCTTTCTTT
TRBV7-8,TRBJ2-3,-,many,CASSLGADTDTQYF,TGTGCCAGCAGCTTAGGCGCGGACACAGATACGCAGTATTTT
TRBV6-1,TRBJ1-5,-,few,CASRGPAWDSNQPQHF,TGTGCCAGCAGGGGCCCCGCATGGGATAGCAATCAGCCCCAGCATTTT
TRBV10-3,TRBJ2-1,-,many,CAISDPGYRTDEQFF,TGTGCCATCAGTGATCCAGGGTATAGGACGGATGAGCAGTTCTTC
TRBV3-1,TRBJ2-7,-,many,CASSQDPYQRSLDEQYF,TGTGCCAGCAGCCAAGACCCCTATCAGCGTTCTCTTGACGAGCAGTACTTC
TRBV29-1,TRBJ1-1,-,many,CSVEPRWGFEAFF,TGCAGCGTTGAGCCAAGGTGGGGTTTTGAAGCTTTCTTT
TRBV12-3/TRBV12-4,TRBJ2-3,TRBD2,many,CASRPRLAGLRDTQYF,TGTGCCAGCAGGCCAAGACTAGCGGGGCTCCGGGATACGCAGTATTTT
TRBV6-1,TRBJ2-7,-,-,CASMRTPPSGEQYF,TGTGCCAGCATGCGGACTCCCCCCTCGGGGGAGCAGTACTTC
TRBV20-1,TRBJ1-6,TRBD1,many,CSAKLGQNYNSPLHF,TGCAGTGCAAAGTTGGGACAGAACTATAATTCACCCCTCCACTTT
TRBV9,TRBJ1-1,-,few,CASSGADREAFF,TGTGCCAGCAGCGGAGCAGACCGGGAAGCTTTCTTT
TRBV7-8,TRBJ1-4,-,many,CASSLVGASPGEKLFF,TGTGCCAGCAGCTTAGTTGGGGCCTCCCCCGGCGAAAAACTGTTTTTT
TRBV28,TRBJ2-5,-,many,CASSSTRTDDETQYF,TGTGCCAGCAGCTCTACTAGGACGGACGATGAGACCCAGTACTTC
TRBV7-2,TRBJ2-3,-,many,CASSVRLGKIEGVTQYF,TGTGCCAGCAGCGTTAGACTAGGGAAGATTGAGGGAGTCACGCAGTATTTT
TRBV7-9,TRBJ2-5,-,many,CASSRTPQETQYF,TGTGCCAGCAGCCGTACACCCCAAGAGACCCAGTACTTC
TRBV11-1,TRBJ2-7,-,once,CASSRGQGGPDEQYF,TGTGCCAGCAGCCGCGGGCAGGGAGGCCCGGATGAGCAGTACTTC
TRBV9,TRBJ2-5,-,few,CASSHRGNTGETQYF,TGTGCCAGCAGCCACCGAGGAAACACAGGAGAGACCCAGTACTTC
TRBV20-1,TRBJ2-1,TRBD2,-,CSASLLAGAPHEQFF,TGCAGTGCTAGTTTACTAGCGGGGGCGCCTCATGAGCAGTTCTTC
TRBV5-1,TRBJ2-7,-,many,CASNGGHGQNYEQYF,TGCGCCAGCAACGGTGGTCACGGACAGAACTACGAGCAGTACTTC
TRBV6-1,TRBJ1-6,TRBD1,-,CASSDGTATNSPLHF,TGTGCCAGCAGTGACGGGACAGCTACGAATTCACCCCTCCACTTT
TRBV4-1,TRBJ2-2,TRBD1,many,CASSQEAGGLIGELFF,TGCGCCAGCAGCCAAGAGGCAGGGGGCTTAATCGGGGAGCTGTTTTTT
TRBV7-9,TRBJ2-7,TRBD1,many,CASSSTGTGGLEQYF,TGTGCCAGCAGCAGTACCGGGACAGGGGGCCTCGAGCAGTACTTC
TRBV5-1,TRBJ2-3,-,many,CASSSGGPGTDTQYF,TGCGCCAGCAGCTCGGGCGGGCCGGGCACAGATACGCAGTATTTT
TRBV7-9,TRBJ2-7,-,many,CASSHGMGYEQYF,TGTGCCAGCAGCCATGGTATGGGCTACGAGCAGTACTTC
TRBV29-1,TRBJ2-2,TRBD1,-,CSVLDRAGELFF,TGCAGCGTACTTGACAGGGCCGGGGAGCTGTTTTTT
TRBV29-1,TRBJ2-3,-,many,CSVEFQEGTDTQYF,TGCAGCGTTGAGTTCCAGGAGGGGACAGATACGCAGTATTTT
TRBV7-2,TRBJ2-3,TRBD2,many,CASSRKRGRTDTQYF,TGTGCCAGCAGTCGAAAGCGGGGGCGCACAGATACGCAGTATTTT
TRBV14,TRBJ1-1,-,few,CASSPFRSTEAFF,TGTGCCAGCAGCCCGTTCCGGAGCACTGAAGCTTTCTTT
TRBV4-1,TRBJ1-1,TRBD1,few,CASSQEIAGGMNTEAFF,TGCGCCAGCAGCCAAGAAATCGCAGGGGGGATGAACACTGAAGCTTTCTTT
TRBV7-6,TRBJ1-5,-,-,CASSLVAESNQPQHF,TGTGCCAGCAGCTTAGTAGCAGAGAGCAATCAGCCCCAGCATTTT
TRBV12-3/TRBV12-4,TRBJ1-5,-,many,CASSLSGFPSFNQPQHF,TGTGCCAGCAGTTTATCGGGTTTTCCAAGTTTCAATCAGCCCCAGCATTTT
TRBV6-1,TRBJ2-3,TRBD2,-,CASSEQLAGGGTDTQYF,TGTGCCAGCAGTGAACAACTAGCGGGGGGGGGCACAGATACGCAGTATTTT
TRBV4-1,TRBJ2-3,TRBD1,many,CASSQEEDRGPADTQYF,TGCGCCAGCAGCCAAGAAGAGGACAGGGGGCCGGCAGATACGCAGTATTTT
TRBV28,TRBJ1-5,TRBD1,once,CASVKSGTGGGPAQPQHF,TGTGCCAGCGTAAAGTCCGGGACAGGGGGCGGCCCGGCTCAGCCCCAGCATTTT
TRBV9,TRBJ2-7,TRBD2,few,CASSVGLAETYEQYF,TGTGCCAGCAGCGTAGGACTAGCGGAAACCTACGAGCAGTACTTC
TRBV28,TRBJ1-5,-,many,CAIWGRDNQPQHF,TGTGCCATCTGGGGACGGGACAATCAGCCCCAGCATTTT
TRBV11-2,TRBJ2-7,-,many,CASSSHRSGSSYEQYF,TGTGCCAGCAGCTCGCACCGTAGCGGTAGCTCCTACGAGCAGTACTTC
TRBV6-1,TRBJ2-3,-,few,CASIRGDTQYF,TGTGCCAGCATACGGGGAGATACGCAGTATTTT